This TCR beta chain was profiled in a study of blood T cell repertoires in COVID-19. Method: immunoSEQ multiplex PCR; TCRdb's copy keeps in-frame clones and lacks some. This sample has 150,000 to 200,000 clones, with 82% found just once. The CDR3 extends over 13 amino acids. The ends were cut back, 7 bases at V and 1 base at J, with 9 bases in the middle. Germline loops: CDR1 SNHLY, CDR2 FYNNEI. Input material: peripheral blood. This rearrangement joins TRBV2 to TRBJ2-3, with D maybe TRBD2 (6 bases). This TCR came from a woman in her forties with COVID-19, enrolled during active disease. The CDR3 bases are TGTGCCAGCACGCGGGGACGCACAGATACGCAGTATTTT. Its protein product is CASTRGRTDTQYF.